This TCR beta chain was captured in a study of tumor and adjacent non-tumor tissue in lung cancer. Study summary: Aged roughly 30 to 85 years, patients included roughly ten men and 5 women with stage I to III disease. General study findings and limits: In normal lung, the top 100 clones were significantly more dominant than in tumor. Tumor TCR diversity, when higher, was linked to shorter survival.

Three rounds of nested PCR, following a modified ARM-PCR protocol, produced the TCRbeta library. TCRdb reanalysed the multiplex PCR reads using MiXCR and keeps one entry per CDR3 protein. Of approximately 79,000 distinct CDR3 sequences listed, 76% were seen once; the top ten hold less than 50%. The CDR3 consists of 15 residues. CDR1 MGHDK and CDR2 SYGVNS come from the germline V gene. The template was RNA from unsorted bulk tissue. The normal lung tissue was taken more than 3 cm from the tumor edge. Between August and November 2014, newly diagnosed, chemotherapy-naive lung cancer patients underwent thoracic surgery in China. Points on this clonotype: Antigen unknown. The junction and the germline gene differ at one end; a read error may be behind it.

Sequenced: distant non-tumor lung tissue. J is TRBJ1-2 and V is TRBV25-1; no definite D call. The TCR sequence derives from a man aged 65 to 79 with non-small cell lung cancer. This CDR3 reads CASSELHNWQTGFIF. The CDR3 DNA is TGTGCCAGCAGTGAGTTGCACAATTGGCAGACCGGCTTCATCTTC.